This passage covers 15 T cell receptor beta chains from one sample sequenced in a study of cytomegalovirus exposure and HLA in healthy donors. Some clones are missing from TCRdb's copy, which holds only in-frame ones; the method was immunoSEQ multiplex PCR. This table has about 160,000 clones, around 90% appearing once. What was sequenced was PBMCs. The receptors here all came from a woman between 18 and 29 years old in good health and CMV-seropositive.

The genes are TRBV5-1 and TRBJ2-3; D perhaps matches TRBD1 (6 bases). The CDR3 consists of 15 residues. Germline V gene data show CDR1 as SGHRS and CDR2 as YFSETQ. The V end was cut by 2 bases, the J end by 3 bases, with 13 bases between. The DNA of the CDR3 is TGCGCCAGCAGCTTACAGGGTAGGGTAACAGATACGCAGTATTTT. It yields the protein CASSLQGRVTDTQYF.

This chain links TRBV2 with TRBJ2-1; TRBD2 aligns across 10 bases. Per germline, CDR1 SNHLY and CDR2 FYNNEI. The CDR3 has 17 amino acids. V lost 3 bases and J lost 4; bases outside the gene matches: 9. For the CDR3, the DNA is TGTGCCAGCAGTGATTACACTTTAGCGGGGGGTTACAATGAGCAGTTCTTC. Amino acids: CASSDYTLAGGYNEQFF.

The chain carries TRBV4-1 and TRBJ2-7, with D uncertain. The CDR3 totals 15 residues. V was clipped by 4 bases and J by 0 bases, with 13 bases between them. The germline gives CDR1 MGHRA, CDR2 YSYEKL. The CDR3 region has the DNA TGCGCCAGCAGCCCGTTGGCAGGAAACTCCTACGAGCAGTACTTC. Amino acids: CASSPLAGNSYEQYF.

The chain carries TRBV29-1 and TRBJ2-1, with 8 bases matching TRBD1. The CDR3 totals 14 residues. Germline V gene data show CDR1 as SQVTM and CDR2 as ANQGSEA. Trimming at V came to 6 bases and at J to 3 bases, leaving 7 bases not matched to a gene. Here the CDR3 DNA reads TGCAGCGTCCTACGGACAGGGCTCTACAATGAGCAGTTCTTC. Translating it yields CSVLRTGLYNEQFF.

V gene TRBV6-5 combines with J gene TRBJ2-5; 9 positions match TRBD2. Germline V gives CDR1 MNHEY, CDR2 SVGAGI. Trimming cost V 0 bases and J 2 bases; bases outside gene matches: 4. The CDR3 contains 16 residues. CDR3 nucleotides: TGTGCCAGCAGTTACTCCGGCGGGAGGGGTCAAGAGACCCAGTACTTC. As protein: CASSYSGGRGQETQYF.

The CDR3 nucleotides are TGTGCCAGCAGCTTCCGGACAGGGGCCGTCTTCTCTGGGGCCAACGTCCTGACTTTC. Its protein is CASSFRTGAVFSGANVLTF. The V gene is TRBV11-2, the J gene TRBJ2-6, with TRBD1 identical over 9 bases. Germline V CDR1 and CDR2: SGHAT, FQNNGV. The CDR3 consists of 19 residues. Losses at the gene ends were 3 bases for V and 0 bases for J; bases not matched to a gene: 9.

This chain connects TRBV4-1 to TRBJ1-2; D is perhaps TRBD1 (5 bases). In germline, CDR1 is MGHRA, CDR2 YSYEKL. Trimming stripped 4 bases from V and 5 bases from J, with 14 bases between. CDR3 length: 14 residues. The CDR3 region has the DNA TGCGCCAGCAGCCCGTCCAGGGCGGATTATGGCTACACCTTC. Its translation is CASSPSRADYGYTF.

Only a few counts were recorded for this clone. The CDR3 DNA reads as TGTGCCAGCAGTGATGTCTCCGCGTCCCAGCATTTT. Translated, it gives CASSDVSASQHF. The chain joins TRBV6-1 to TRBJ1-5; D gene ambiguous. V lost 3 bases to trimming and J lost 11 bases, with 11 bases between them. CDR1 is MNHNS and CDR2 is SASEGT in the germline V gene. The CDR3 has 12 amino acids.

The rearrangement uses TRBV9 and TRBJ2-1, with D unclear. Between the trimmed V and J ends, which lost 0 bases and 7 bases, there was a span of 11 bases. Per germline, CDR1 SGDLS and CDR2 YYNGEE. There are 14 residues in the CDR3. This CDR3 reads CASSVVESANEQFF. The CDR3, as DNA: TGTGCCAGCAGCGTAGTGGAGTCGGCTAATGAGCAGTTCTTC.

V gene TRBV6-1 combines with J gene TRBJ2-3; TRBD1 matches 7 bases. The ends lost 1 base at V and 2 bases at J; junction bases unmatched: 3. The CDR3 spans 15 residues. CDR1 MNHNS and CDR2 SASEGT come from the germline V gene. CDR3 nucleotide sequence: TGTGCCAGCAGTGAAGGAACAGGGGACACAGATACGCAGTATTTT. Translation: CASSEGTGDTDTQYF.

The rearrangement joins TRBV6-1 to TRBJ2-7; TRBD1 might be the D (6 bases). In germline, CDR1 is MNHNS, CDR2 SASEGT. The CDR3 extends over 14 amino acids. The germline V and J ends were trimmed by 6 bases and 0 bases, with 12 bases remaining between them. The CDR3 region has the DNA TGTGCCAGCAGACTAGACAGGACCTCCTACGAGCAGTACTTC. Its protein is CASRLDRTSYEQYF.

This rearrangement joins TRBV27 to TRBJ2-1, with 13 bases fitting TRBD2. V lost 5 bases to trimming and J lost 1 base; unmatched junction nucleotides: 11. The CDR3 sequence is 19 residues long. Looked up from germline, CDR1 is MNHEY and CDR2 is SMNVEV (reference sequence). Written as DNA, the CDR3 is TGTGCCAGCAGTCCAAGGACTAGCGGGAGAGGCAAGTCCTACAATGAGCAGTTCTTC. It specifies CASSPRTSGRGKSYNEQFF.

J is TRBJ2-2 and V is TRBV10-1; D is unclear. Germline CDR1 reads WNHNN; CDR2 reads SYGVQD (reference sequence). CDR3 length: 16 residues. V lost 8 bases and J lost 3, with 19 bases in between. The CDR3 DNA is TGCGCCAGCCACCCGTCCCCCCTTCGCGACACCGGGGAGCTGTTTTTT. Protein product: CASHPSPLRDTGELFF.

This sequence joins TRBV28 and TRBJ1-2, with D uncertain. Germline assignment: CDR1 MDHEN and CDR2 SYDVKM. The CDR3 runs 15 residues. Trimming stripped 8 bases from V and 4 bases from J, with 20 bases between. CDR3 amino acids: CASGLPEPTLYGYTF. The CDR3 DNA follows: TGTGCCAGCGGGCTTCCTGAGCCCACCCTCTATGGCTACACCTTC.

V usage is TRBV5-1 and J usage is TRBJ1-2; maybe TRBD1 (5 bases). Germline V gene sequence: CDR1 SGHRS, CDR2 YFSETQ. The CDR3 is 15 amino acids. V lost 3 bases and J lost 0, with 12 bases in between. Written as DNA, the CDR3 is TGCGCCAGCAGCTCCGGACATTCTTCTAACTATGGCTACACCTTC. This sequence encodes CASSSGHSSNYGYTF.